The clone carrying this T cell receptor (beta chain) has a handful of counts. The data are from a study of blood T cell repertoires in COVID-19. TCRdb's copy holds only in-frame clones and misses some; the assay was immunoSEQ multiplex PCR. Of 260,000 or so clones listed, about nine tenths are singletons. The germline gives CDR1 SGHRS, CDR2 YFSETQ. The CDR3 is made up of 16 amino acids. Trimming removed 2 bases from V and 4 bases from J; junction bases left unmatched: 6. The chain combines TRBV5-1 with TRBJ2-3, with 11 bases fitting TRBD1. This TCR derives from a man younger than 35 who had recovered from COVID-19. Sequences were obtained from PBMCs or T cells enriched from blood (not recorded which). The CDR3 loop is CASSFGQGAIADTQYF. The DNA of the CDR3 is TGCGCCAGCAGCTTTGGACAGGGGGCGATAGCAGATACGCAGTATTTT.